Sequencing of this T cell receptor beta chain was carried out in a study of early T cells in non-severe SARS-CoV-2 infection. Turning to the study itself: The input, bulk RNA from unsorted whole blood, was sequenced, and chains were unpaired. General study results and limits: VDJdb-based annotation leaned toward anti-spike CD8 responses and missed private and CD4 specificities.

As part of library construction, unique molecular identifiers were attached to individual cDNA molecules. TCRdb analysed the 5' RACE reads with MiXCR anew, one entry per CDR3 protein. The sample holds roughly 86,000 distinct CDR3 sequences; around 5.6% are singletons and the top ten take about 7.8%. This CDR3 has 15 amino acids. CDR1 is MNHEY and CDR2 is SVGAGI in the germline V gene. The V and J ends lost 6 bases and 3 bases respectively, with 17 bases between them. This clonotype has at least ten counts. Its antigen is as yet unknown. The receptor was derived from an adult who was a healthcare worker with PCR-confirmed SARS-CoV-2 infection or an uninfected control (not recorded which). The chain links TRBV6-5 to TRBJ1-1, with D possibly TRBD1 on 6 matching bases. The sequenced sample was whole blood. CDR3 in DNA: TGTGCCAGCAGGCTGGGGGGGGCTAAATACACTGAAGCTTTCTTT. This encodes CASRLGGAKYTEAFF.